One and the same sample provided the 18 T cell receptor beta chains below, sequenced in a study of shared clonotypes between healthy human individuals. Generated by immunoSEQ multiplex PCR, the TCRdb table keeps only in-frame clones and is missing some. The sample yields about 2 million clones, approximately 94% seen once. The naive CD8 population came from CD45RO-negative cells selected for CCR7, without terminally differentiated effector memory CD45RA+ cells. The sample was naive CD8+ T cells sorted from blood. Receptors were obtained from a man aged 18 to 29 in good health.

The chain employs TRBV7-6 and TRBJ2-3, with D perhaps TRBD1 (7 bases). Looked up from germline, CDR1 is SGHVS and CDR2 is FNYEAQ. The V gene lost 0 bases and the J gene lost 8 bases, with 21 bases spanning the gap. The CDR3 runs to 17 residues. The CDR3 sequence: CASSLATGVVLGGTQYF. In nucleotides, the CDR3 is TGTGCCAGCAGCTTAGCAACAGGGGTGGTCCTCGGGGGTACGCAGTATTTT. Complete variable domain (other parts from reference TRBV7-6 and TRBJ2-3): GAGVSQSPRYKVTKRGQDVALRCDPISGHVSLYWYRQALGQGPEFLTYFNYEAQQDKSGLPNDRFSAERPEGSISTLTIQRTEQRDSAMYRCASSLATGVVLGGTQYFGPGTRLTVL.

This clone was detected only once. The V gene is TRBV18, the J gene TRBJ2-7; D might be TRBD2 (5 bases). The CDR3 loop spans 15 amino acids. V was pared by 6 bases and J by 4 bases, with 19 bases between. The germline CDR1 and CDR2 sequences are KGHSH and LQKENI. CDR3 DNA sequence: TGTGCCAGCTCCCACCTTCGGGATCAAATTTACGAGCAGTACTTC. Translated: CASSHLRDQIYEQYF.

This rearrangement joins TRBV4-3 to TRBJ2-3, with D unresolved. Looked up from germline, CDR1 is LGHNA and CDR2 is YSLEER. Trimming took 4 bases from V and 0 from J, leaving 17 bases between them. There are 17 residues in the CDR3. Here the CDR3 DNA reads TGCGCCAGCAGCCGGGTGGGGATGGAAGCGAGCACAGATACGCAGTATTTT. Protein: CASSRVGMEASTDTQYF.

This rearrangement joins TRBV7-9 to TRBJ2-5; a weak D match, TRBD1 (5 bases). The CDR3 runs to 15 residues. Germline lookup yields CDR1 SEHNR and CDR2 FQNEAQ (reference sequence). Trimming removed 5 bases from V and 2 bases from J, with 15 bases in between. Here the CDR3 DNA reads TGTGCCAGCAGCCCACCCCAGGGTAGGCAAGAGACCCAGTACTTC. It encodes CASSPPQGRQETQYF.

The chain links TRBV5-4 to TRBJ2-3; D unclear. V was pared by 2 bases and J by 0 bases, with 10 bases between. This CDR3 has 15 amino acids. Germline values: CDR1 SGHNT, CDR2 YYREEE (reference sequence). The CDR3 here is CASSFTGSSTDTQYF. The DNA for the CDR3 is TGTGCCAGCAGCTTTACCGGGTCTAGCACAGATACGCAGTATTTT.

The rearrangement uses TRBV28 and TRBJ2-7; D unclear. This CDR3 has 13 amino acids. V was clipped by 2 bases and J by 3 bases, with 8 bases between them. Germline V gene lookup returns CDR1 MDHEN and CDR2 SYDVKM. This CDR3 reads CASSLQIIYEQYF. Written as DNA, the CDR3 is TGTGCCAGCAGTTTACAGATTATCTACGAGCAGTACTTC.

V gene TRBV10-3 combines with J gene TRBJ1-2; 8 positions agree with TRBD1. CDR3 size: 15 residues. CDR1 and CDR2 (germline): ENHRY, SYGVKD. J gave up 9 bases and V 0 bases, and 9 bases lay outside the gene matches. The CDR3 DNA reads as TGTGCCATCAGTGAGTCCCGGACAGGGATAGAAAGCTACACCTTC. Translated, it gives CAISESRTGIESYTF.

The J gene is TRBJ2-1, the V gene TRBV6-5; no clear D gene. Deletions cut 0 bases from V and 0 bases from J, with 9 bases between. CDR1 is MNHEY and CDR2 is SVGAGI in the germline V gene. This CDR3 has 16 amino acids. The CDR3 DNA follows: TGTGCCAGCAGTTACTCCTTGGGCCGCTCCTACAATGAGCAGTTCTTC. It specifies CASSYSLGRSYNEQFF.

This clone was seen just once. The chain is built from TRBV9 and TRBJ2-7; TRBD2 matches 7 bases. This CDR3 contains 15 residues. In germline, CDR1 is SGDLS, CDR2 YYNGEE. V lost 0 bases, J lost 3 bases, and 6 bases stayed unmatched. DNA of the CDR3: TGTGCCAGCAGCGTAGGAGGCGGGAGCTTCTACGAGCAGTACTTC. It specifies CASSVGGGSFYEQYF.

V usage is TRBV6-1 and J usage is TRBJ2-7, with 8 bases matching TRBD1. The CDR3 runs 14 residues. V lost 9 bases to trimming and J lost 2 bases; unmatched junction nucleotides: 9. Germline CDR1 is MNHNS and CDR2 is SASEGT. CDR3 nucleotides: TGTGCCAGTAATTACAGGGGGTCGGCCTACGAGCAGTACTTC. This gives the protein CASNYRGSAYEQYF.

This sequence joins TRBV28 and TRBJ2-5; no clear D gene. Per germline, CDR1 MDHEN and CDR2 SYDVKM. V was pared by 1 base and J by 5 bases, with 11 bases between. The CDR3 extends over 14 amino acids. For the CDR3, the DNA is TGTGCCAGCAGTTTATTGGCCAGTGGGGAGACCCAGTACTTC. Residues: CASSLLASGETQYF.

The chain has TRBV5-6 and TRBJ2-2, with TRBD2 matching 9 bases. V lost 0 bases to trimming and J lost 4 bases; unmatched junction nucleotides: 4. Germline V CDR1 and CDR2: SGHDT, YYEEEE. This CDR3 region has 16 residues. This CDR3 reads CASSLEVSGSTGELFF. The CDR3, as DNA: TGTGCCAGCAGCTTGGAGGTTAGCGGGAGCACCGGGGAGCTGTTTTTT. Variable domain in full (rest from reference TRBV5-6 and TRBJ2-2): DAGVTQSPTHLIKTRGQQVTLRCSPKSGHDTVSWYQQALGQGPQFIFQYYEEEERQRGNFPDRFSGHQFPNYSSELNVNALLLGDSALYLCASSLEVSGSTGELFFGEGSRLTVL.

As for this clone: The junction does not match germline at one end; this may be a read error. This sequence joins TRBV4-3 and TRBJ2-5, with 7 positions matching TRBD2. The CDR3 loop spans 16 amino acids. Germline V gene lookup returns CDR1 LGHNA and CDR2 YSLEER. Here the CDR3 DNA reads TGCGCCAGCAGCGAAGATGGGGAGGGCTACCTCCAGGACCAGTACTTC. The encoded protein is CASSEDGEGYLQDQYF.

This chain connects TRBV4-3 to TRBJ2-5; 8 bases map to TRBD1. The V and J ends lost 2 bases and 5 bases, in that order; junction bases with no gene match: 13. Germline values: CDR1 LGHNA, CDR2 YSLEER. The CDR3 contains 17 residues. CDR3 region: CASSQTLVQGAEETQYF. The CDR3 nucleotides are TGCGCCAGCAGCCAAACCTTGGTCCAGGGGGCGGAGGAGACCCAGTACTTC.

The V gene is TRBV5-1, the J gene TRBJ2-2; D is undetermined. Trimming left V 0 bases short and J 4 bases short, with 7 bases between. CDR3 length equals 14 residues. Germline V CDR1 and CDR2: SGHRS, YFSETQ. The CDR3 coding sequence is TGCGCCAGCAGCTTGGAGGCGCCCACCGGGGAGCTGTTTTTT. This sequence encodes CASSLEAPTGELFF.

This chain links TRBV12-1 with TRBJ1-1; TRBD1, the D gene given by the table, was not confirmed from the DNA. TRBV12-1 is described as a pseudogene. The CDR3 covers 15 residues. The CDR3: CASSPKDREGTEAFF. The CDR3 DNA is TGTGCCAGCAGCCCGAAAGACAGGGAAGGCACTGAAGCTTTCTTT.

The chain couples TRBV7-8 to TRBJ2-5, with 8 bases aligning to TRBD1. V dropped 1 base and J dropped 5; count of bases not matched to a gene: 6. The CDR3 covers 15 residues. Germline-derived CDR1 and CDR2 are SGHVS and FQNEAQ. CDR3 residues: CASSLVGQGWETQYF. The DNA for the CDR3 is TGTGCCAGCAGCTTAGTAGGACAGGGTTGGGAGACCCAGTACTTC.

The chain recombines TRBV7-8 with TRBJ2-7; 7 nucleotides agree with TRBD1. V was clipped by 3 bases and J by 6 bases; unmatched bases: 2. This CDR3 spans 12 amino acids. In germline, CDR1 is SGHVS, CDR2 FQNEAQ. In DNA form, the CDR3 reads TGTGCCAGCAGCTTCGACAGGGCCGAGCAGTACTTC. The encoded protein is CASSFDRAEQYF.